The text below deals with one T cell receptor beta chain. The record originates from a study of blood T cell repertoires in COVID-19. The CDR3 length is 19 residues. V gave up 4 bases and J gave up 5 bases; unmatched junction bases: 12. This table comes from immunoSEQ multiplex PCR, and its TCRdb copy is limited to in-frame clones, with some not included. Of around 160,000 clones listed, 88% are singletons. The source material was PBMCs or T cells enriched from blood (not recorded which). The gene calls are TRBV23-1 and TRBJ1-6; TRBD1 matches at 12 bases. TRBV23-1 is designated an ORF whose function remains uncertain. The sequence was obtained from a woman aged 30 to 39 with acute COVID-19. This CDR3 is CASSLPGQGAGGDNSPLHF. DNA for the CDR3: TGCGCCAGCAGTCTTCCGGGACAGGGGGCGGGAGGCGATAATTCACCCCTCCACTTT.